This TCR beta chain comes out of a study of shared clonotypes between healthy human individuals (dated by TCRdb to 2018 to 2020). Regarding the complete study: The cohort comprised a couple of women and a few men aged 18 to 49 years. Blood TCR repertoires of about five healthy adults were deeply sequenced to estimate repertoire size and the extent of clonotype sharing between individuals. To increase sequencing depth and limit assay-specific biases, different laboratories used diverse techniques to prepare libraries and sequence TCR repertoires. For each donor, CD4 naive and CD4 memory were each given three plates, CD8 naive was given two plates, and CD8 memory was given one plate. Leukapheresis yielded between about 0.85 and 10 billion PBMCs per donor. Broader findings and caveats from the paper: Incomplete sequencing was indicated by rarefaction of sorted-subset datasets, despite the large sequencing depth. Clonotypes shared by all four sorted-subset donors showed higher generation probabilities than non-shared clonotypes. Sampling was limited to blood, and TCR repertoires in tissue likely differ from TCR repertoires in blood. Because the study included a small number of donors, the genetic and exposure-history diversity represented was limited. Larger estimated clonotype richness was generally found for naive subsets than for memory subsets. Based on pairwise subsampling, the degree of clonotype sharing among donors was expected to be affected by sequencing depth. Sharing across a handful of donors was observed for approximately 5% of naive CD4, around 3.5% of naive CD8, over 2% of memory CD4, and roughly 0.4% of memory CD8 clonotypes.

Using the deep immunoSEQ assay, multiplex PCR amplified TCR CDR3 regions from genomic DNA. Extracted genomic DNA from each cell subset was spread evenly across all wells of several immunoSEQ 96-well plates, with each plate serving as a replicate. For sorted subsets, each replicate PCR was loaded with about 0.2 ug genomic DNA, equivalent to approximately 27,000 T cell genomes. Purified libraries were measured with a Qubit 3.0 fluorometer, size-checked on a Bioanalyzer 2100, and measured again with the KAPA Library Quantification kit. A separate single-read 150-cycle Illumina NextSeq 550 flow cell was used to sequence each immunoSEQ 96-well plate. Concerning the study's data processing: Because only junctional sequences without quality scores were contained in the immunoSEQ output, filtering matching that applied to full-length reads could not be performed. To assign V/J genes and CDR3, sequences were annotated against IMGT germline references using PyIR, a Python wrapper for IgBLAST v1.9. Reads were filtered out if the reads had weak V/J assignments (E-value above 1e-6), no CDR3, stop codons, out-of-frame junctions, or ambiguous translated residues. V3J clonotypes were defined by identical inferred V gene, J gene, and CDR3 amino acid sequence. To compute the percentage overlap between repertoires, the number of shared unique clonotypes was divided by the size of the smaller repertoire. RTK rarefaction, the Chao1 estimator, and Recon v2.1 estimates of unobserved clonotypes were used to assess repertoire richness. OLGA was used to compute generation probabilities for all TCRbeta clonotypes that the gDNA method yielded from a handful of donors. In TCRdb, the immuneACCESS table is reduced to in-frame sequences with V and J assigned. These tables do not hold every clone; where another copy was compared, an unresolved V gene accounts for under half, and the others remain unexplained. V and J calls and clone size follow that table, whereas D and trimming were derived from the DNA. This sample holds over a million clones; around 76% were observed only once. In total, the top ten clones hold about 1.5% of the sample.

Notes on this clone: The antigen it recognizes is unknown. Base qualities are not recorded, but no much larger clone differs from it by a single base.

The CDR3 starts with the cysteine, ends with the phenylalanine, and has 12 residues. The retained sequence is limited to the CDR3, 36 bases, with the frame set at the first base. A distance of 5 bases separates the germline ends of V and J, which lose 1 base and 2 bases respectively. According to the germline V gene, CDR1 reads SQVTM and CDR2 reads ANQGSEA. The donors were healthy, HIV-negative adults with no recently reported acute infections or vaccinations. Every donor was a Caucasian adult residing in Nashville, Tennessee, USA. CD4+ T cells were enriched by magnetic negative selection, after which naive cells were positively selected on CD45RA and the negative fraction was taken as the memory subset. After blood collection by leukapheresis, PBMCs were isolated using Ficoll-Histopaque density gradient centrifugation and then cryopreserved in the vapor phase of liquid nitrogen. Analytical flow cytometry was used to check the purity and quantity of each magnetically sorted T cell population. From each sorted fraction, genomic DNA was isolated and quantified by UV absorbance on a Nanodrop 2000c.

The chain joins TRBV29-1 to TRBJ1-2, with the D segment identity uncertain. This receptor was taken from a man aged 18-30 years in good health. Input material: memory CD4+ T cells sorted from blood. The cell subset or site label for this specimen denotes: CD45RA-negative fraction. This receptor carries the CDR3 CSVEGRNYGYTF. The DNA is as follows: TGCAGCGTTGAAGGCCGGAACTATGGCTACACCTTC.